The 12 T cell receptor beta chains below come from one sample, sequenced in a study of breast tumors, draining lymph nodes, adjacent tissues. Axillary draining lymph nodes of breast cancer patients supplied the node samples. From the multiplex PCR reads, TCRdb called clonotypes with MiXCR, one entry per CDR3 protein. This sample carries around 300,000 distinct CDR3 sequences, around 30% of them seen once, and the ten largest clones take under 1.2%. Sequenced sample: axillary lymph node tissue. All receptors derive from a female donor with breast cancer. Some clones in this sample may be carry-over from other donors' samples.

This clonotype was counted only a few times. It may be a read error: a sequence one base away is much more abundant. The chain recombines TRBV10-2 with TRBJ2-7, with TRBD1 matching 7 bases. The CDR3 runs to 15 residues. The V segment lost 4 bases and the J segment 3 bases; nucleotides outside the gene matches: 9. In germline, CDR1 is WSHSY, CDR2 SAAADI. In DNA form, the CDR3 reads TGCGCCAGCAGTGTGGTGACAGGGCTCTTCTACGAGCAGTACTTC. Amino acid sequence: CASSVVTGLFYEQYF.

In its sample, this clonotype was seen many times. CDR3 nucleotides: TGCAGTGCTAGAGGACTCACTCTGGCGGGAGGGCCAACAGATACGCAGTATTTT. This sequence encodes CSARGLTLAGGPTDTQYF. The genes are TRBV20-1 and TRBJ2-3, with 9 bases lining up with TRBD2. V lost 1 base to trimming and J lost 3 bases; unmatched junction nucleotides: 14. Germline loops: CDR1 DFQATT, CDR2 SNEGSKA (reference sequence). This CDR3 has 18 amino acids.

With regard to this clonotype: A single base separates this from a much larger clone, so it may be a read error. This chain joins TRBV12-3 or TRBV12-4 and TRBJ2-3; maybe TRBD1 (5 bases). TRBJ1-5 explains the end of the DNA better; the J call may be wrong. The CDR3 spans 14 residues. The CDR3 here is CASSLRLTTDTQHF. CDR3 bases: TGTGCCAGCAGTTTGCGTCTAACGACAGATACGCAGCATTTT.

This clonotype was seen a few times. J is TRBJ2-6 and V is TRBV28; D may be TRBD1 (6 bases). This CDR3 has 17 residues. The V and J ends lost 6 bases and 0 bases respectively, with 15 bases between them. Germline V gene lookup returns CDR1 MDHEN and CDR2 SYDVKM. CDR3 sequence: CASRTGTGHSGANVLTF. The DNA for the CDR3 is TGTGCCAGCAGGACGGGAACAGGGCACTCTGGGGCCAACGTCCTGACTTTC.

This clonotype was seen ten or more times. V and J are TRBV4-3 and TRBJ2-1; TRBD2 might be the D (6 bases). The CDR3 runs to 13 residues. The V and J ends lost 1 base and 9 bases respectively, with 10 bases between them. CDR1 is LGHNA, CDR2 YSLEER, per germline. The CDR3 region has the DNA TGCGCCAGCAGCCAAGTCGGGGGAGGTGAGCAGTTCTTC. Protein: CASSQVGGGEQFF.

This clonotype was counted many times. V gene TRBV12-3 or TRBV12-4 combines with J gene TRBJ1-2; D is perhaps TRBD1 (5 bases). The CDR3 contains 15 residues. Trimming took 6 bases from V and 0 from J, leaving 14 bases between them. CDR3 nucleotide sequence: TGTGCCAGCAGATACGACAGCGCTTCTAACTATGGCTACACCTTC. It translates to CASRYDSASNYGYTF.

This clonotype was observed a single time. Being one base from a much bigger clone, this may be a read error. The chain combines TRBV6-5 with TRBJ2-7, with 8 nucleotides matching TRBD1. The CDR3 sequence is 13 residues long. Germline V lookup: CDR1 MNHEY, CDR2 SVGAGI. V was pared by 7 bases and J by 5 bases, with 7 bases of the junction left unmatched. The CDR3 sequence: CASKRRGLHEQYF. CDR3 nucleotide sequence: TGTGCCAGCAAGCGCAGGGGGCTCCACGAGCAGTACTTC.

The chain recombines TRBV6-5 with TRBJ2-7; D ambiguous. V dropped 5 bases and J dropped 5 bases, with 19 bases sitting between them. Germline lookup yields CDR1 MNHEY and CDR2 SVGAGI. The CDR3 totals 15 residues. In DNA, the CDR3 is TGTGCCAGCAGTGGTGAGTGGATCGTTTCCCACGAGCAGTACTTC. This gives the protein CASSGEWIVSHEQYF.

In the case of this clonotype: Since a much larger clone is just one base distant, this may be a read error. The V call is TRBV6-6, the J call TRBJ2-2, with 12 bases that match TRBD2. Germline CDR1 MNHNY, CDR2 SVGAGI (reference sequence). The CDR3 covers 14 residues. CDR3: CASLAGGGTGELYF. In nucleotides, the CDR3 is TGTGCCAGCCTAGCGGGAGGGGGGACCGGGGAGCTGTATTTT.

The table lists this clonotype with a few counts. The V call is TRBV3-1, the J call TRBJ1-5; TRBD1 is a possible D gene (5 bases). Germline-derived CDR1 and CDR2 are LGHDT and YNNKEL (reference sequence). Trimming removed 1 base at V and 4 bases at J, with 14 bases between. CDR3 length equals 16 residues. DNA for the CDR3: TGTGCCAGCAGCCAAGCCGGGGGGTTAGGGAATCAGCCCCAGCATTTT. It codes for CASSQAGGLGNQPQHF.

This clonotype was detected ten times or more. This chain links TRBV14 with TRBJ2-7; D is possibly TRBD1 or TRBD2 (5 bases each). V lost 1 base and J lost 0, with 10 bases in between. Germline CDR1 reads SGHDN; CDR2 reads FVKESK. This CDR3 spans 15 amino acids. CDR3 sequence: CASSQGAGSSYEQYF. CDR3 nucleotides: TGTGCCAGCAGCCAAGGGGCAGGGAGCTCCTACGAGCAGTACTTC.

Concerning this clonotype itself: A much bigger clone sits one base away, suggesting this may be a read error. This chain connects TRBV6-2 or TRBV6-3 to TRBJ2-5, with 7 bases lining up with TRBD2. The V gene end was trimmed by 5 bases and the J gene end by 2 bases; junction bases not matched to a gene: 11. Germline CDR1 is MNHEY and CDR2 is SVGEGT. This CDR3 comprises 16 residues. The CDR3 sequence is CASSQQSGGRQETQYF. As DNA, the CDR3 is TGTGCCAGCAGTCAGCAGTCCGGGGGGAGGCAAGAGACCCAGTACTTC.